Each of the 14 T cell receptor beta chains below was sequenced from the same sample in a study of cytomegalovirus exposure and HLA in healthy donors. The PCR had 60 Vbeta and 13 Jbeta primers. Using immunoSEQ multiplex PCR, the repertoire was profiled, and TCRdb retains in-frame clones only, with some absent. The sample yields over 150,000 clones, 75% to 85% seen once. The sequenced sample consisted of PBMCs. The receptors shown here come from a woman between 55 and 75 years old in good health and CMV-seropositive.

The chain links TRBV7-2 to TRBJ2-7; 9 bases agree with TRBD1. CDR1 SGHTA and CDR2 FQGNSA come from the germline V gene. The CDR3 length is 15 residues. The V and J ends lost 5 bases and 4 bases, in that order; junction bases with no gene match: 9. CDR3 nucleotide sequence: TGTGCCAGCAGCCCTCAGACAGGGGGTGGTTACGAGCAGTACTTC. Translation gives CASSPQTGGGYEQYF.

The chain combines TRBV18 with TRBJ1-5; 7 bases fit TRBD1. CDR1 and CDR2 from the germline V gene are KGHSH and LQKENI. V trimming: 4 bases; J trimming: 3 bases; junction bases outside the gene matches: 9. This CDR3 has 16 residues. The CDR3 DNA follows: TGTGCCAGCTCACAGGGGACAGCTTCCCTCAATCAGCCCCAGCATTTT. Encoded protein: CASSQGTASLNQPQHF.

The V call is TRBV29-1, the J call TRBJ2-1; 13 bases line up with TRBD2. The CDR3 covers 15 residues. Looked up from germline, CDR1 is SQVTM and CDR2 is ANQGSEA. After removal of 4 bases from V and 9 bases from J, the junction contained 9 bases not matched to a gene. Here the CDR3 DNA reads TGCAGCGTTGGTGGGACTAGCGGGATAAATCGTGAGCAGTTCTTC. Encoded protein: CSVGGTSGINREQFF.

The rearrangement links TRBV6-6 to TRBJ1-3; weak D call: TRBD1 (5 bases). This CDR3 has 14 residues. V lost 4 bases, J lost 3 bases, and 10 bases lay in between. Germline CDR1 MNHNY, CDR2 SVGAGI (reference sequence). CDR3 DNA sequence: TGTGCCAGCAGTTTTCAGGGAAGTGGAAACACCATATATTTT. Translating it yields CASSFQGSGNTIYF.

The chain carries TRBV7-3 and TRBJ2-2; D may be TRBD2 (6 bases). Trimming took off 5 bases at V and 4 bases at J, with 14 bases between the two ends. Germline V gene sequence: CDR1 SGHTA, CDR2 FQGTGA. CDR3 size: 15 residues. CDR3 in amino acids: CASSPIPGVTGELFF. CDR3 coding DNA: TGTGCCAGCAGCCCCATTCCGGGAGTCACCGGGGAGCTGTTTTTT. The complete variable domain, with remaining parts taken from reference TRBV7-3 and TRBJ2-2, reads GAGVSQTPSNKVTEKGKYVELRCDPISGHTALYWYRQSLGQGPEFLIYFQGTGAADDSGLPNDRFFAVRPEGSVSTLKIQRTERGDSAVYLCASSPIPGVTGELFFGEGSRLTVL.

The chain couples TRBV5-1 to TRBJ2-5; D is possibly TRBD1 (6 bases). The CDR3 is 15 amino acids. V lost 7 bases, J lost 2 bases, and 18 bases lay in between. The germline gives CDR1 SGHRS, CDR2 YFSETQ. The CDR3: CASRLDGQSQETQYF. The CDR3 DNA reads as TGCGCCAGCCGCCTCGATGGACAGTCACAAGAGACCCAGTACTTC.

The chain joins TRBV9 to TRBJ1-6; TRBD1 might be the D (5 bases). CDR1 and CDR2 from the germline V gene are SGDLS and YYNGEE. The V end lost 0 bases, the J end lost 6 bases, and 10 bases lay between the germline ends. The CDR3 is 15 amino acids. The DNA of the CDR3 is TGTGCCAGCAGCGTAGCTCCAGACAGTAATTCACCCCTCCACTTT. Translating gives CASSVAPDSNSPLHF.

This clone appeared a few times. The chain uses TRBV9 and TRBJ2-7; D ambiguous. Germline V gene data show CDR1 as SGDLS and CDR2 as YYNGEE. V dropped 0 bases and J dropped 2 bases, with 15 bases sitting between them. This CDR3 has 16 residues. CDR3 coding DNA: TGTGCCAGCAGCGTAGCCGGTGGGCAGAACGCCTACGAGCAGTACTTC. It encodes CASSVAGGQNAYEQYF.

The rearrangement links TRBV10-3 to TRBJ1-1; 9 bases are a match to TRBD1. The V gene end was trimmed by 9 bases and the J gene end by 1 base; junction bases not matched to a gene: 3. CDR1 is ENHRY, CDR2 SYGVKD, per germline. This CDR3 region has 13 residues. CDR3 sequence (DNA): TGTGCCATACAGGGGGCGCAGAACACTGAAGCTTTCTTT. This encodes CAIQGAQNTEAFF.

CDR3 in DNA: TGTGCCAGTAGTAAACTTATGAATCAGCCCCAGCATTTT. This gives the protein CASSKLMNQPQHF. The V gene is TRBV19, the J gene TRBJ1-5, with no clear D. The CDR3 has 13 amino acids. Germline CDR1 LNHDA, CDR2 SQIVND (reference sequence). Trimming took 4 bases from V and 4 from J, leaving 8 bases between them.

This clone was seen only a few times. V is TRBV2 and J is TRBJ2-3; TRBD1 matches 10 bases. Germline V lookup: CDR1 SNHLY, CDR2 FYNNEI. The CDR3 sequence is 15 residues long. V was pared by 5 bases and J by 4 bases, with 6 bases of the junction left unmatched. The CDR3 nucleotides read TGTGCCAGCAGTAGGGACAGGGGTTGGGCAGATACGCAGTATTTT. The encoded protein is CASSRDRGWADTQYF.

This sequence joins TRBV5-1 and TRBJ2-3; 9 bases align to TRBD2. The V gene end was trimmed by 4 bases and the J gene end by 3 bases; junction bases not matched to a gene: 3. This CDR3 spans 14 amino acids. Germline V CDR1 and CDR2: SGHRS, YFSETQ. The chain's CDR3 is CASSLGLATDTQYF. In DNA, the CDR3 is TGCGCCAGCAGCCTGGGACTAGCAACAGATACGCAGTATTTT.

This clone has just a few counts. As DNA, the CDR3 is TGTGCCAGCAGCCAAGGACTATTGGGCACTGAAGCTTTCTTT. Translated, it gives CASSQGLLGTEAFF. The chain joins TRBV11-1 to TRBJ1-1; no clear D gene. V was clipped by 5 bases and J by 4 bases, with 14 bases between them. Germline assignment: CDR1 SGHAT and CDR2 FQDESV (reference sequence). The CDR3 spans 14 residues.

V usage is TRBV5-1 and J usage is TRBJ2-5; TRBD1 might be the D (5 bases). The ends were cut back, 5 bases at V and 2 bases at J, with 13 bases in the middle. The CDR3 sequence is 14 residues long. In germline, CDR1 is SGHRS, CDR2 YFSETQ. CDR3: CASRSDSTQETQYF. CDR3 coding DNA: TGCGCCAGCAGATCCGACAGTACGCAAGAGACCCAGTACTTC.